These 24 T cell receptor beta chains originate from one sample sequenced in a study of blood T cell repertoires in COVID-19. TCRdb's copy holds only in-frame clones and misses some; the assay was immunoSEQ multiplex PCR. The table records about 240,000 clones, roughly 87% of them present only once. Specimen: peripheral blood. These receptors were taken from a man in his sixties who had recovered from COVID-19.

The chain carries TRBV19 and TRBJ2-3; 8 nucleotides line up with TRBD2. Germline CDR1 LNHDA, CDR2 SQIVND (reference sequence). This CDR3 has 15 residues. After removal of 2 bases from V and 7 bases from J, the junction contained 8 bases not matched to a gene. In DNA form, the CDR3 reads TGTGCCAGTAGTATAAGCGGGGGACTTTCAAATACGCAGTATTTT. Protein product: CASSISGGLSNTQYF. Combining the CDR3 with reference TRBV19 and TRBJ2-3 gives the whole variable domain DGGITQSPKYLFRKEGQNVTLSCEQNLNHDAMYWYRQDPGQGLRLIYYSQIVNDFQKGDIAEGYSVSREKKESFPLTVTSAQKNPTAFYLCASSISGGLSNTQYFGPGTRLTVL.

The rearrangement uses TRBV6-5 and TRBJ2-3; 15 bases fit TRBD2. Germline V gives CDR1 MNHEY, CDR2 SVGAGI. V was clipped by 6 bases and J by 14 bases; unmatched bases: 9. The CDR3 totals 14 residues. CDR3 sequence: CASRLGLAGGIGYF. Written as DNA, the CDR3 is TGTGCCAGCAGGCTGGGACTAGCGGGGGGCATAGGGTATTTT.

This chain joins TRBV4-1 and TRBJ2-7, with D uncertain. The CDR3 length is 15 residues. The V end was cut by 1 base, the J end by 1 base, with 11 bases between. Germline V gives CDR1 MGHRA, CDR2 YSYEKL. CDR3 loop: CASSQGGDFSYEQYF. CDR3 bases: TGCGCCAGCAGCCAAGGTGGCGACTTTTCCTACGAGCAGTACTTC.

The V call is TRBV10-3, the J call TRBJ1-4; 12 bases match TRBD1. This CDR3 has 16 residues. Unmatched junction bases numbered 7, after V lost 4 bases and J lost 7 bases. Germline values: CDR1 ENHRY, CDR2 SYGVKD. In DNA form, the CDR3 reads TGTGCCATCAGTGGATCCGGGACAGGGGGCACTGAAAAACTGTTTTTT. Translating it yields CAISGSGTGGTEKLFF.

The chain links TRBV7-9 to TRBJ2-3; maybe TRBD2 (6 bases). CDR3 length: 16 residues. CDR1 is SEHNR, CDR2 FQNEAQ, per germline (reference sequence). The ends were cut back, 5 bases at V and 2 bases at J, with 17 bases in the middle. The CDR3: CASSATVGRPTDTQYF. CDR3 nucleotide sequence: TGTGCCAGCAGCGCGACTGTGGGGAGGCCCACAGATACGCAGTATTTT.

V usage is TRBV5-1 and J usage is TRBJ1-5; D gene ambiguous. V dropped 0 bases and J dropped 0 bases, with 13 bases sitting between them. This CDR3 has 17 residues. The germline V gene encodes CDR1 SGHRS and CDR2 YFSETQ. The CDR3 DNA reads TGCGCCAGCAGCTTGGACGGAGACCGCAATAGCAATCAGCCCCAGCATTTT. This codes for CASSLDGDRNSNQPQHF.

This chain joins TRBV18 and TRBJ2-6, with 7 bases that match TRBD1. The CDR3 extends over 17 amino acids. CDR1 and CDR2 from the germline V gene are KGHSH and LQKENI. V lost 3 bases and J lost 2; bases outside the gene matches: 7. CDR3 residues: CASSPFTGAAGANVLTF. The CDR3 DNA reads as TGTGCCAGCTCACCTTTTACAGGGGCAGCTGGGGCCAACGTCCTGACTTTC.

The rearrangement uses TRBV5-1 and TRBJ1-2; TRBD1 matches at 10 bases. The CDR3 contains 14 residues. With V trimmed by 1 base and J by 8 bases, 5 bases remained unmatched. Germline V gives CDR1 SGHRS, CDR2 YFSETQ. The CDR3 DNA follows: TGCGCCAGCAGCTTGTTGACAGGGGGCCGAGGCTACACCTTC. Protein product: CASSLLTGGRGYTF.

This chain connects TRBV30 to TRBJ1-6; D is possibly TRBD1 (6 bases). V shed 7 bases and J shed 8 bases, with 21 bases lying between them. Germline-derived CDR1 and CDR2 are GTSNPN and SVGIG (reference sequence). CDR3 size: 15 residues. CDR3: CAFRQGQGTYSPLHF. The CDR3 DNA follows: TGTGCCTTCCGTCAGGGGCAGGGAACATATTCACCCCTCCACTTT. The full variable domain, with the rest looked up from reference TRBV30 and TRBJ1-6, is SQTIHQWPATLVQPVGSPLSLECTVEGTSNPNLYWYRQAAGRGLQLLFYSVGIGQISSEVPQNLSASRPQDRQFILSSKKLLLSDSGFYLCAFRQGQGTYSPLHFGNGTRLTVT.

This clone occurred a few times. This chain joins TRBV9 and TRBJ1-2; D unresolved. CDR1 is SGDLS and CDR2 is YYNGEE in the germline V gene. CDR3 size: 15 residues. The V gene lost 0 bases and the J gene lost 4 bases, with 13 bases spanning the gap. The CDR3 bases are TGTGCCAGCAGCGTAGCAGGCCACGTAGGCTATGGCTACACCTTC. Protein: CASSVAGHVGYGYTF.

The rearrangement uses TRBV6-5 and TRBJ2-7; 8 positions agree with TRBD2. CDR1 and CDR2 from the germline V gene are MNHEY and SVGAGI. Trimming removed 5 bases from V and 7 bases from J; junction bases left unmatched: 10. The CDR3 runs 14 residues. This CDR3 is CASSPDGGAREQYV. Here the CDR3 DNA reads TGTGCCAGCAGTCCTGACGGGGGGGCCCGGGAGCAGTACGTC.

CDR3 residues: CASSWTGEGQPQHF. CDR3 DNA: TGCGCCAGCAGCTGGACAGGGGAGGGTCAGCCCCAGCATTTT. The chain uses TRBV5-1 and TRBJ1-5; TRBD1 agrees at 9 bases. Trimming took 3 bases from V and 6 from J; bases not matched to a gene: 4. Germline V CDR1 and CDR2: SGHRS, YFSETQ. CDR3 length equals 14 residues.

This chain's CDR3 is CASSTGRDTGELFF. The DNA for the CDR3 is TGTGCCAGTAGCACAGGGAGGGACACCGGGGAGCTGTTTTTT. This chain links TRBV19 with TRBJ2-2, with D possibly being TRBD2 (7 bases). V lost 6 bases and J lost 3, with 11 bases in between. CDR3 length equals 14 residues. Germline V gene sequence: CDR1 LNHDA, CDR2 SQIVND (reference sequence).

The CDR3 region is CAWSVTSGPQETQYF. The CDR3 coding sequence is TGTGCCTGGAGTGTAACTAGCGGCCCCCAAGAGACCCAGTACTTC. The chain links TRBV30 to TRBJ2-5; 8 nucleotides match TRBD2. The CDR3 runs to 15 residues. V trimming: 0 bases; J trimming: 1 base; junction bases outside the gene matches: 4. Looked up from germline, CDR1 is GTSNPN and CDR2 is SVGIG (reference sequence).

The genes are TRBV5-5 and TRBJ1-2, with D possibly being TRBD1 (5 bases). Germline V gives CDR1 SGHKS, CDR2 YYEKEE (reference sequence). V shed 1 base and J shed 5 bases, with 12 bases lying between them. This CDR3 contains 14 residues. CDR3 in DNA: TGTGCCAGCAGCTTGTTGGGGCGGTCGTATGGCTACACCTTC. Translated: CASSLLGRSYGYTF.

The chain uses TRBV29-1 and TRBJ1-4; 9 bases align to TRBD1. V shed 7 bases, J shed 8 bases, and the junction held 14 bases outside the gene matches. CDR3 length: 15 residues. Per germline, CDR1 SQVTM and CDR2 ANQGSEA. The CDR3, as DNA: TGCAGCGCCTACATACCGGGACAGGGATACGAAAAACTGTTTTTT. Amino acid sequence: CSAYIPGQGYEKLFF.

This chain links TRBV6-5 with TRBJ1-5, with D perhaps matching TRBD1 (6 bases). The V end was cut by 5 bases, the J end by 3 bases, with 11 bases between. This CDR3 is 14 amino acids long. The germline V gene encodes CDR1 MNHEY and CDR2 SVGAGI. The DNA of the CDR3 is TGTGCCAGCAGTCCCAGGACAGCCAATCAGCCCCAGCATTTT. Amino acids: CASSPRTANQPQHF.

The CDR3 sequence: CASFRDRGDF. The CDR3 DNA follows: TGTGCCAGCTTCCGGGACAGGGGTGACTTC. The chain links TRBV12-1 to TRBJ2-7; the table's D call, TRBD1, was not checked against the DNA. TRBV12-1 is labeled a pseudogene. CDR3 length: 10 residues.

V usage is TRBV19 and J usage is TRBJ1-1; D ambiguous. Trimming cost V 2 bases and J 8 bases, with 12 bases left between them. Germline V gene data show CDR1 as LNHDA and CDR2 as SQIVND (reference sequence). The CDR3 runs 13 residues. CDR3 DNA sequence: TGTGCCAGTAGTATATACGTCGCGGGGGAAGCTTTCTTT. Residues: CASSIYVAGEAFF.

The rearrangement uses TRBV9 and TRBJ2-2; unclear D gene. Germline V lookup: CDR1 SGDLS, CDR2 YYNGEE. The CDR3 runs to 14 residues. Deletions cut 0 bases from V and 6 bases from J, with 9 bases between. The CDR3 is CASSVVPDSGELFF. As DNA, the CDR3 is TGTGCCAGCAGCGTAGTACCAGACTCCGGGGAGCTGTTTTTT.

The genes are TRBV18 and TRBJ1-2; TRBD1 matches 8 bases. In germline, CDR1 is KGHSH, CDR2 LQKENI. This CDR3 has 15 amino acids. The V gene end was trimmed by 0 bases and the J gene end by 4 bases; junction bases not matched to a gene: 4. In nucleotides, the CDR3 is TGTGCCAGCTCACCACCTTCAGGGGGCGCCTATGGCTACACCTTC. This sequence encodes CASSPPSGGAYGYTF.

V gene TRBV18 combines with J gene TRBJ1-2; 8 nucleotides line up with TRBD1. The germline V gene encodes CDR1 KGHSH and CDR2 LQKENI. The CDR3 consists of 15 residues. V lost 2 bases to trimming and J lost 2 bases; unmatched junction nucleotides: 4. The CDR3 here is CASSPGQGSNYGYTF. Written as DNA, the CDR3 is TGTGCCAGCTCACCAGGACAGGGATCCAACTATGGCTACACCTTC.

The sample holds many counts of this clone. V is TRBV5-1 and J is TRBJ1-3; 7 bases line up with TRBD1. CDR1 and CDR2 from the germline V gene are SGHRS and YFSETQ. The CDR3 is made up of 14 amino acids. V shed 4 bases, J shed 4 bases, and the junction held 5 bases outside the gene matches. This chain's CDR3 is CASSQTGFGNTIYF. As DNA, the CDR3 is TGCGCCAGCAGCCAGACAGGGTTCGGAAACACCATATATTTT.

CDR3 nucleotides: TGTGCCATCAGTGAGTCGCAACTTGGGGACAGGGGAAGTTATGAAGCTTTCTTT. This translates into CAISESQLGDRGSYEAFF. V usage is TRBV10-3 and J usage is TRBJ1-1; 10 bases fit TRBD1. V lost 0 bases, J lost 7 bases, and 14 bases stayed unmatched. Germline V CDR1 and CDR2: ENHRY, SYGVKD. This CDR3 is 18 amino acids long.